Shown below are 7 T cell receptor beta chains from a single sample sequenced in a study of OX40 agonist ivuxolimab in advanced cancers. Libraries were prepared by immunoSEQ multiplex PCR; TCRdb keeps only in-frame clonotypes and omits some of them. The sample carries about 71,000 clones, approximately 86% recorded once. The sequenced sample was CD4+ or CD8+ T cells sorted from blood, obtained in a trial of the OX40 agonist ivuxolimab. Source of these receptors: an adult with an advanced solid tumor such as melanoma, head and neck, liver or kidney cancer.

This rearrangement joins TRBV28 to TRBJ1-5; tentative D call: TRBD1 (6 bases). V lost 8 bases and J 6 bases, leaving 20 bases between the germline ends. Per the germline V gene, CDR1 is MDHEN and CDR2 is SYDVKM. The CDR3 is made up of 15 amino acids. The CDR3 bases are TGTGCCAGCCACTCAAGAGGGGGAACGGGTCAGCCCCAGCATTTT. Protein sequence: CASHSRGGTGQPQHF.

The gene calls are TRBV5-1 and TRBJ2-1; TRBD2 matches at 8 bases. Germline loops: CDR1 SGHRS, CDR2 YFSETQ. V lost 4 bases, J lost 2 bases, and 11 bases stayed unmatched. The CDR3 is 17 amino acids. The CDR3 DNA follows: TGCGCCAGCAGCCAACTACCAAGAGCGGGAGCCTACAATGAGCAGTTCTTC. Its protein is CASSQLPRAGAYNEQFF.

This clone occurred once. The chain is built from TRBV6-1 and TRBJ1-4; the match to TRBD1 covers 8 bases. The V and J ends lost 4 bases and 4 bases, in that order; junction bases with no gene match: 5. The CDR3 extends over 15 amino acids. CDR1 MNHNS and CDR2 SASEGT come from the germline V gene. DNA for the CDR3: TGTGCCAGCAGTGCATCAGGGGGCCTTAATGAAAAACTGTTTTTT. Protein sequence: CASSASGGLNEKLFF.

V gene TRBV7-2 combines with J gene TRBJ2-1; D is ambiguous. The V end lost 1 base, the J end lost 8 bases, and 12 bases lay between the germline ends. Germline CDR1 reads SGHTA; CDR2 reads FQGNSA. The CDR3 consists of 14 residues. The CDR3: CASSLGGGFDEQFF. CDR3 nucleotides: TGTGCCAGCAGCTTAGGGGGTGGGTTCGATGAGCAGTTCTTC. The complete variable domain, with remaining parts taken from reference TRBV7-2 and TRBJ2-1, reads GAGVSQSPSNKVTEKGKDVELRCDPISGHTALYWYRQSLGQGLEFLIYFQGNSAPDKSGLPSDRFSAERTGGSVSTLTIQRTQQEDSAVYLCASSLGGGFDEQFFGPGTRLTVL.

The rearrangement uses TRBV7-9 and TRBJ2-5; D is undetermined. Germline V gene sequence: CDR1 SEHNR, CDR2 FQNEAQ (reference sequence). V was shortened by 7 bases and J by 1 base, with 16 bases between the two germline ends. The CDR3 contains 15 residues. CDR3 nucleotides: TGTGCCAGCACACTCGAAGCAGAATTCCAAGAGACCCAGTACTTC. Protein product: CASTLEAEFQETQYF. Variable domain in full (rest from reference TRBV7-9 and TRBJ2-5): DTGVSQNPRHKITKRGQNVTFRCDPISEHNRLYWYRQTLGQGPEFLTYFQNEAQLEKSRLLSDRFSAERPKGSFSTLEIQRTEQGDSAMYLCASTLEAEFQETQYFGPGTRLLVL.

CDR3 in DNA: TGCAGCGTTGATGGGGATAGCGGGATCTACGAGCAGTACTTC. Amino acids: CSVDGDSGIYEQYF. The chain employs TRBV29-1 and TRBJ2-7, with 8 bases matching TRBD2. Germline V lookup: CDR1 SQVTM, CDR2 ANQGSEA. V was clipped by 3 bases and J by 3 bases; unmatched bases: 7. This CDR3 has 14 residues.

The chain combines TRBV5-1 with TRBJ2-3; 11 nucleotides line up with TRBD2. Germline loops: CDR1 SGHRS, CDR2 YFSETQ. The CDR3 runs to 16 residues. Germline trimming cut 5 bases from V and 6 bases from J; bases unmatched to any gene: 11. The CDR3 DNA follows: TGCGCCAGCAGTTTCGGGACTAGCGGAGGGGTGGATACGCAGTATTTT. The encoded protein is CASSFGTSGGVDTQYF.